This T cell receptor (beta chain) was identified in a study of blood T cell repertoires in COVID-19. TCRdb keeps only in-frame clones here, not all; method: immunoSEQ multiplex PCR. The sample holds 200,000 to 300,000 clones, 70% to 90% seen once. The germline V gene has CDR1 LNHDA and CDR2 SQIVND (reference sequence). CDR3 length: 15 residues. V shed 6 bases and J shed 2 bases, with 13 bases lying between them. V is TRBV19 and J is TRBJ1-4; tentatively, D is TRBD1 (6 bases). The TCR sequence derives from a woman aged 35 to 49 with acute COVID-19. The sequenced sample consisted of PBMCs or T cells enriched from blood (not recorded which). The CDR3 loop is CASRQGGTTNEKLFF. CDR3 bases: TGTGCCAGTAGGCAAGGGGGAACGACTAATGAAAAACTGTTTTTT.